This T cell receptor (beta chain) is from a study of lymphopenia after photon versus proton radiotherapy (dated by TCRdb to between 2018 and 2021). Looking at the study overall: The immunological effects of photon versus proton radiation therapy were compared in patients with gastrointestinal tumors who developed high-grade lymphopenia. The cohort comprised under 25 patients with gastrointestinal tumors who received either photon or proton therapy and then developed lymphopenia. The goal of the study was to describe how the two radiation modalities differ in their effects on the immune system. Points the paper makes about the study in general: After the lymphocyte count nadir, repertoires from photon-treated patients showed oligoclonal expansion, particularly of CD8+ Temra cells, and this expansion drove the decline in diversity. During treatment, patients who received proton therapy stayed relatively stable, whereas patients who received photon therapy lost naive T cells and TCR diversity and gained effector/memory populations. The survival association was assessed only in patients who died, and better survival with proton therapy was presented by the authors as a possibility rather than a demonstrated result. Across the cohort, an inverse correlation was found between a larger post-nadir drop in TCR diversity and overall survival time among patients who died.

Of note for this clone: It lacks a known antigen. Its ends do not fully match the called genes, so a read error is possible. Other DNA sequences from this sample encode an identical CDR3 as well.

CDR1 and CDR2, looked up from the germline V gene, are SGHTA and FQGTGA. The CDR3 has 13 amino acids, counting the end cysteine and phenylalanine. Only CDR3 DNA remains: 39 bases, in frame from the first base. The library was produced with the immunoSEQ multiplex PCR assay. Alongside multiparametric flow cytometry, deep sequencing of rearranged TCR beta loci was used to profile the T cell repertoires. In TCRdb, the immuneACCESS table is reduced to in-frame sequences with V and J assigned. These tables do not hold every clone; where another copy was compared, an unresolved V gene accounts for under half, and the others remain unexplained. Counted in this sample were about 61,000 clones; around 88% of them appeared once. The biggest ten clones account for about 2.3% of the sample.

This specimen consisted of peripheral blood, obtained from a patient treated with photon-based radiotherapy. The TCR was taken from a man aged 35 to 55 with gastric cancer. This sequence uses TRBV7-3 and TRBJ1-1; confidence is insufficient to name the D gene. The nucleotide sequence reads TGTGCCAGCAGCCTAACAAGGAACACTGAAGCTTTCTTT. The resulting protein is CASSLTRNTEAFF.